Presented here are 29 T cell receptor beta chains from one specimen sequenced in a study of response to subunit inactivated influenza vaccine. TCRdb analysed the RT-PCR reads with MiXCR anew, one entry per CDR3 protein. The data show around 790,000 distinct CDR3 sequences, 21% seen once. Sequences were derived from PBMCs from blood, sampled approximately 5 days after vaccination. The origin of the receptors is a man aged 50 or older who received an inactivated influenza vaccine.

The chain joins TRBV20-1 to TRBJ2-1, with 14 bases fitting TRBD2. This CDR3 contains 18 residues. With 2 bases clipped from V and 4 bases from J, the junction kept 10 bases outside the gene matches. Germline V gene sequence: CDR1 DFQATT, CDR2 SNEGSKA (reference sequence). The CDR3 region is CSARSGTSGRSLYNEQFF. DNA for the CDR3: TGCAGTGCTAGATCCGGGACTAGCGGGAGATCCCTTTACAATGAGCAGTTCTTC.

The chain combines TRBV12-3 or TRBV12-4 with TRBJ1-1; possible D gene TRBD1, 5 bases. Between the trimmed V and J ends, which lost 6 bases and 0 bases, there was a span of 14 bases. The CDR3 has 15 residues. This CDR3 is CASRLGASMNTEAFF. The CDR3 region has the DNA TGTGCCAGCAGACTTGGGGCCAGCATGAACACTGAAGCTTTCTTT.

CDR3 nucleotide sequence: TGTGCCAGCAGCCTACAGGGGCACGGGGATACGCAGTATTTT. This codes for CASSLQGHGDTQYF. J is TRBJ2-3 and V is TRBV7-2, with 7 bases identical to TRBD1. This CDR3 is built from 14 residues. Trimming at V came to 5 bases and at J to 6 bases, leaving 8 bases not matched to a gene. In germline, CDR1 is SGHTA, CDR2 FQGNSA. The whole variable domain, filled in from reference TRBV7-2 and TRBJ2-3, reads GAGVSQSPSNKVTEKGKDVELRCDPISGHTALYWYRQSLGQGLEFLIYFQGNSAPDKSGLPSDRFSAERTGGSVSTLTIQRTQQEDSAVYLCASSLQGHGDTQYFGPGTRLTVL.

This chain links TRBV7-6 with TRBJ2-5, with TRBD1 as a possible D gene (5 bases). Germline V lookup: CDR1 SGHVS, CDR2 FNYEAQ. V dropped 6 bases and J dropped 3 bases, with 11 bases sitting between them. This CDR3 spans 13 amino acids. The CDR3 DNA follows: TGTGCCAGCAGTATAGGACAAAAAGAGACCCAGTACTTC. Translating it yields CASSIGQKETQYF.

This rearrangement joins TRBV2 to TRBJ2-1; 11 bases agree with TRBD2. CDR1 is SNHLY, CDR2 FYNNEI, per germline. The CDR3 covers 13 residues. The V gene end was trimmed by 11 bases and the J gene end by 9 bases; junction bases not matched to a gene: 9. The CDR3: CAAQASGGTEQFF. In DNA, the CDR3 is TGTGCCGCCCAGGCTAGCGGGGGGACTGAGCAGTTCTTC.

The CDR3 loop is CASSPAGGDTQYF. In DNA form, the CDR3 reads TGTGCCAGCAGCCCTGCGGGGGGGGATACGCAGTATTTT. The genes are TRBV7-9 and TRBJ2-3, with 9 bases fitting TRBD2. The length of the CDR3 is 13 residues. J gave up 6 bases and V 5 bases, and 3 bases lay outside the gene matches. Per the germline V gene, CDR1 is SEHNR and CDR2 is FQNEAQ (reference sequence).

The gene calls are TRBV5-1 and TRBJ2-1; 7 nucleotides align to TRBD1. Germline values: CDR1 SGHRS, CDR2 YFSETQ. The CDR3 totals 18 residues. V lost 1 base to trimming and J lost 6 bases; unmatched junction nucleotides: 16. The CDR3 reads CASSLNPRDSDLFNEQFF. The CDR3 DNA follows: TGCGCCAGCAGCTTGAATCCCCGGGACAGTGATCTTTTCAATGAGCAGTTCTTC. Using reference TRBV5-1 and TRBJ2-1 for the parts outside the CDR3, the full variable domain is KAGVTQTPRYLIKTRGQQVTLSCSPISGHRSVSWYQQTPGQGLQFLFEYFSETQRNKGNFPGRFSGRQFSNSRSEMNVSTLELGDSALYLCASSLNPRDSDLFNEQFFGPGTRLTVL.

In DNA, the CDR3 is TGTGCCAGCAGCTCCCCGGGACCGCGGGCCAATGAGCAGTTCTTC. Translating it yields CASSSPGPRANEQFF. The V gene is TRBV7-8, the J gene TRBJ2-1; D might be TRBD1 or TRBD2, each matching 5 bases. CDR1 is SGHVS, CDR2 FQNEAQ, per germline. V dropped 4 bases and J dropped 6 bases, with 16 bases sitting between them. The CDR3 runs 15 residues.

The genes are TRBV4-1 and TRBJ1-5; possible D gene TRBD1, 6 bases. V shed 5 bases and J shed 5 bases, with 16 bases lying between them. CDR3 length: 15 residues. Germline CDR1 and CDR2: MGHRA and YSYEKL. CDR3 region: CASSSQEQGYQPQHF. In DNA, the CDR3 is TGCGCCAGCAGCAGCCAGGAACAGGGATATCAGCCCCAGCATTTT.

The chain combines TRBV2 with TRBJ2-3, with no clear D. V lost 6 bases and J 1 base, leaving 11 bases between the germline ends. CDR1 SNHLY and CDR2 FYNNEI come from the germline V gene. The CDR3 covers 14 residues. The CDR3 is CASSSTVRTDTQYF. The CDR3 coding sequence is TGTGCCAGCAGCTCGACGGTACGCACAGATACGCAGTATTTT.

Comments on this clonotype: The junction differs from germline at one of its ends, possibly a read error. The DNA for the CDR3 is TGTACCACCAGTGGTGCTAGCGGGGTGGTAGATACGCAGTATTTT. This codes for CTTSGASGVVDTQYF. The genes are TRBV24-1 and TRBJ2-3; TRBD2 matches 9 bases. Germline CDR1 and CDR2: KGHDR and SFDVKD. The CDR3 runs to 15 residues.

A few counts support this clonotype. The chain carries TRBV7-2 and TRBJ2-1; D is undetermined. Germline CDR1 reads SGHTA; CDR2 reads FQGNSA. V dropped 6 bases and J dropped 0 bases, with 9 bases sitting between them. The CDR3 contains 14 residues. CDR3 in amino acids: CASRGGTSYNEQFF. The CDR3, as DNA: TGTGCCAGCAGGGGTGGAACCTCCTACAATGAGCAGTTCTTC.

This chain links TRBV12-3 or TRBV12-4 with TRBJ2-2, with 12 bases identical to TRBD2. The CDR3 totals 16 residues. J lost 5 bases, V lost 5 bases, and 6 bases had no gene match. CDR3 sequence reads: CASSPSGGAVTGELFF. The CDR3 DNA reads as TGTGCCAGCAGTCCTAGCGGGGGGGCCGTAACCGGGGAGCTGTTTTTT.

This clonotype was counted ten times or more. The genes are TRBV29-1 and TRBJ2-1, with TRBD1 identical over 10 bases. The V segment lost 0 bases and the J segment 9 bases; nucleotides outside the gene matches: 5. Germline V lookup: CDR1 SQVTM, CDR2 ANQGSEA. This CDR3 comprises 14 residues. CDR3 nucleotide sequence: TGCAGCGTTGAAGAGGGACAGGGGTGGGGTGAGCAGTTCTTC. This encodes CSVEEGQGWGEQFF.

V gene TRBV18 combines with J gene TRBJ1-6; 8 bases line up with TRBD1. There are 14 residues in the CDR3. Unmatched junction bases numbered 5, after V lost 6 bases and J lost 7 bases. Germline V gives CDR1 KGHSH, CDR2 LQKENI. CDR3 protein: CASSIGQGNSPLHF. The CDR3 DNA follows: TGTGCCAGCTCCATCGGACAGGGAAATTCACCCCTCCACTTT.

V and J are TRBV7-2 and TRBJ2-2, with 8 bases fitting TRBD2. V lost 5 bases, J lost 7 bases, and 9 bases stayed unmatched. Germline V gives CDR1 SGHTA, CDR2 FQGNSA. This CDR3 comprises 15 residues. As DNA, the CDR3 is TGTGCCAGCAGCACCCGAGCGGGAGTCAGCGGGGAGCTGTTTTTT. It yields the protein CASSTRAGVSGELFF.

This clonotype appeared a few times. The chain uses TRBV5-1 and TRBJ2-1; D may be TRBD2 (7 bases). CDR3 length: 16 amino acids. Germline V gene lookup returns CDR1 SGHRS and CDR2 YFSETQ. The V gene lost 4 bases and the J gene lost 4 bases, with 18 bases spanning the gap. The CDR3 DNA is TGCGCCAGCAGCGTGGGAGGGACACGATTTTACAATGAGCAGTTCTTC. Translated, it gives CASSVGGTRFYNEQFF.

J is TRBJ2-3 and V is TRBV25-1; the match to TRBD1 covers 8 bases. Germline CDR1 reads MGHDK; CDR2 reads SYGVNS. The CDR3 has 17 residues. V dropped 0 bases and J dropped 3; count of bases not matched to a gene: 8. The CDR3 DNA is TGTGCCAGCAGTGAATATGTTGGCAGGGGGCTAACAGATACGCAGTATTTT. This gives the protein CASSEYVGRGLTDTQYF.

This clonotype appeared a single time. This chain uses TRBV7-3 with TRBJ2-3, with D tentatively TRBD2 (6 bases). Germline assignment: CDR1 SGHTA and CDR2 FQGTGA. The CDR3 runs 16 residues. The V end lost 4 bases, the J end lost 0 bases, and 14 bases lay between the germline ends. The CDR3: CASSSCLAASTDTQYF. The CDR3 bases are TGTGCCAGCAGCTCCTGTTTAGCGGCCAGCACAGATACGCAGTATTTT.

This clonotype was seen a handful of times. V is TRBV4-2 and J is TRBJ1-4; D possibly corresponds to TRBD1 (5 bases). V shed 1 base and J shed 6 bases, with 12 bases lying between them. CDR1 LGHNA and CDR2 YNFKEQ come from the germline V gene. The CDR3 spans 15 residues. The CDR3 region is CASSQAGQGDEKLFF. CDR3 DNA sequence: TGTGCCAGCAGCCAAGCTGGTCAGGGAGATGAAAAACTGTTTTTT.

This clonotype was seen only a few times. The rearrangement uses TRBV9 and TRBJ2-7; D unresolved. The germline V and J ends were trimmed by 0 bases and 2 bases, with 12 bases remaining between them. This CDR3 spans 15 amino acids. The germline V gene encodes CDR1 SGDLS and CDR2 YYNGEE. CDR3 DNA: TGTGCCAGCAGCGTAGGGGTCAGCCATACCTACGAGCAGTACTTC. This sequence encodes CASSVGVSHTYEQYF. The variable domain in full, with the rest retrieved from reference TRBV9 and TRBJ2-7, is DSGVTQTPKHLITATGQRVTLRCSPRSGDLSVYWYQQSLDQGLQFLIQYYNGEERAKGNILERFSAQQFPDLHSELNLSSLELGDSALYFCASSVGVSHTYEQYFGPGTRLTVT.

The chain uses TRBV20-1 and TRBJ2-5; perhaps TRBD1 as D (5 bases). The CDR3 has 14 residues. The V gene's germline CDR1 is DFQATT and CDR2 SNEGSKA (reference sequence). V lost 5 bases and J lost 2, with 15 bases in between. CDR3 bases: TGCAGTGCTCCAGGGAAGGGGCGTCAAGAGACCCAGTACTTC. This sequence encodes CSAPGKGRQETQYF.

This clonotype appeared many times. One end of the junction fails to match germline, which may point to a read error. CDR3 loop: CASSWGMNTEAFF. The DNA for the CDR3 is TGCGCCAGCAGCTGGGGGATGAACACTGAAGCTTTCTTT. This rearrangement joins TRBV12-3 or TRBV12-4 to TRBJ1-1; TRBD1 is a possible D gene (5 bases). The CDR3 loop spans 13 amino acids.

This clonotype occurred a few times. CDR3 sequence: CASSYDSADTQYF. The CDR3 DNA is TGTGCCAGCAGCTATGACTCCGCAGATACGCAGTATTTT. The rearrangement uses TRBV7-9 and TRBJ2-3; D is ambiguous. V lost 4 bases and J 4 bases, leaving 9 bases between the germline ends. This CDR3 is built from 13 residues. Germline CDR1 is SEHNR and CDR2 is FQNEAQ (reference sequence).

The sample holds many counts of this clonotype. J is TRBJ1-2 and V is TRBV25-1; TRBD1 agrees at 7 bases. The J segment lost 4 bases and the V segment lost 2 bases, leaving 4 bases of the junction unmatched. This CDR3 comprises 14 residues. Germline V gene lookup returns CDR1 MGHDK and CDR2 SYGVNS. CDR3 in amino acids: CASSEGAGGYGYTF. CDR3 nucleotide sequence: TGTGCCAGCAGTGAAGGGGCAGGGGGCTATGGCTACACCTTC.

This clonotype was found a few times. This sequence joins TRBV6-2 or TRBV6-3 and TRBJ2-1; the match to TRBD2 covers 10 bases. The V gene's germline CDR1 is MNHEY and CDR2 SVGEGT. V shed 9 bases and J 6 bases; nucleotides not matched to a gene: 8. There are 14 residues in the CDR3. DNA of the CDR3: TGTGCCAGTCAAGGGGCTAGCGGGGGCAATGAGCAGTTCTTC. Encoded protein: CASQGASGGNEQFF.

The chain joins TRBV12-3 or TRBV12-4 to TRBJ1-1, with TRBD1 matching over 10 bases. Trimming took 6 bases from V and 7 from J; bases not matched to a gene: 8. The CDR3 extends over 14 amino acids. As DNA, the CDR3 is TGTGCCAGCAGATTGGGACAGGGGACGGGTGAAGCTTTCTTT. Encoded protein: CASRLGQGTGEAFF.

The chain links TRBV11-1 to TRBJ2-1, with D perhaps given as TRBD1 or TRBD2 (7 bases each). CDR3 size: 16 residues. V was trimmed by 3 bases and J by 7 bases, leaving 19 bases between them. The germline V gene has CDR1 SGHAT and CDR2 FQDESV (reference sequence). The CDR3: CASSLVAGGGRNEQFF. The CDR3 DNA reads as TGTGCCAGCAGCTTGGTGGCAGGGGGGGGAAGAAATGAGCAGTTCTTC.

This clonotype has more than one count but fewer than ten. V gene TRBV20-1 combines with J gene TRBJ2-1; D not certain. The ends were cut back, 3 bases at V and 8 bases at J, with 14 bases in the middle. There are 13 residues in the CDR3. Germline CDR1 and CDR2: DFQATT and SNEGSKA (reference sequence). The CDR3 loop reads CSASPTSNHEQFF. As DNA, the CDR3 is TGCAGTGCTAGCCCTACCTCTAATCATGAGCAGTTCTTC.